This TCR beta chain was profiled in a study of PD-L1 blockade in urothelial cancer. TCRdb keeps only in-frame clones here, not all; method: immunoSEQ multiplex PCR. The sample lists about 52,000 clones, over 65% seen once, with 1% to 1.5% in the top ten. Time point reported: pretreatment peripheral blood. V lost 5 bases and J 4 bases, leaving 10 bases between the germline ends. The CDR3 has 13 residues. Germline CDR1 reads SEHNR; CDR2 reads FQNEAQ (reference sequence). The material sequenced was PBMCs, taken around atezolizumab (anti-PD-L1) treatment. The receptor's source is a man between 50 and 59 years old with urothelial cancer. V gene TRBV7-9 combines with J gene TRBJ2-3; D perhaps matches TRBD1 (6 bases). The CDR3 region is CASSVYRADTQYF. The CDR3 DNA is TGTGCCAGCAGCGTATACAGGGCAGATACGCAGTATTTT.